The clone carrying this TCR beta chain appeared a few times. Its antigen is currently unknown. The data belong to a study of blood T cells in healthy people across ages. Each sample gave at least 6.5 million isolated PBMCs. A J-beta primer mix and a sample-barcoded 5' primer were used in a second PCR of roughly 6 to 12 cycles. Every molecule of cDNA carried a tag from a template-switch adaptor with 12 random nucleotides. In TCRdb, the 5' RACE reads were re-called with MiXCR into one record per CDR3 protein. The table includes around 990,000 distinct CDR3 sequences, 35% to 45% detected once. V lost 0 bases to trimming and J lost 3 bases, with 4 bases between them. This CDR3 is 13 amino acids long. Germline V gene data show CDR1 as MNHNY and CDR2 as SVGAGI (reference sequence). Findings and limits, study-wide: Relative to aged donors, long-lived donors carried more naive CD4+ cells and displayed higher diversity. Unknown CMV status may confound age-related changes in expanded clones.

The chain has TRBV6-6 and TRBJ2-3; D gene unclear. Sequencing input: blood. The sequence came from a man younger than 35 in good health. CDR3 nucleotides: TGTGCCAGCAGTTACTCGAAGACAGATACGCAGTATTTT. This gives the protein CASSYSKTDTQYF.